This entry lists 30 T cell receptor beta chains sequenced from one sample in a study of OX40 agonist ivuxolimab in advanced cancers. Libraries were prepared by immunoSEQ multiplex PCR; TCRdb keeps only in-frame clonotypes and omits some of them. The sample contains roughly 70,000 clones, approximately 81% of which appear only once. Material: CD4+ or CD8+ T cells sorted from blood, obtained in a trial of the OX40 agonist ivuxolimab. The receptors were gathered from an adult with an advanced solid tumor such as melanoma, head and neck, liver or kidney cancer.

The gene calls are TRBV12-5 and TRBJ2-2; D is ambiguous. Germline assignment: CDR1 LGHNT and CDR2 FRNRAP. V dropped 6 bases and J dropped 1 base, with 6 bases sitting between them. The CDR3 is 13 residues long. CDR3 coding DNA: TGTGCTAGTGGCGCAGAGAACACCGGGGAGCTGTTTTTT. Translation: CASGAENTGELFF. Using reference TRBV12-5 and TRBJ2-2 for the parts outside the CDR3, the full variable domain is DARVTQTPRHKVTEMGQEVTMRCQPILGHNTVFWYRQTMMQGLELLAYFRNRAPLDDSGMPKDRFSAEMPDATLATLKIQPSEPRDSAVYFCASGAENTGELFFGEGSRLTVL.

The chain carries TRBV28 and TRBJ2-5; tentative D call: TRBD1 (5 bases). With the DNA end fitting TRBJ2-7 better, the J assignment may be wrong. The germline V gene encodes CDR1 MDHEN and CDR2 SYDVKM. CDR3 length equals 12 residues. In nucleotides, the CDR3 is TGTGCCAGCAGCAGGGTATGGGGCGAGCAGTACTTC. Amino acid sequence: CASSRVWGEQYF.

The V gene is TRBV6-6, the J gene TRBJ2-5; D possibly corresponds to TRBD2 (6 bases). CDR3 size: 15 residues. Germline assignment: CDR1 MNHNY and CDR2 SVGAGI (reference sequence). Trimming left V 7 bases short and J 5 bases short, with 20 bases between. The CDR3 DNA sequence: TGTGCCAGCACCGATAGGCCCTCTGGGGGGGAGACCCAGTACTTC. It is translated as CASTDRPSGGETQYF.

This clone was observed a handful of times. This rearrangement joins TRBV5-1 to TRBJ2-7, with TRBD1 matching 7 bases. Germline assignment: CDR1 SGHRS and CDR2 YFSETQ. CDR3 length: 14 residues. V gave up 2 bases and J gave up 8 bases; unmatched junction bases: 10. The CDR3 is CASSLGTVSDQQYF. CDR3 DNA: TGCGCCAGCAGCTTAGGGACAGTTTCCGATCAGCAGTACTTC.

This chain connects TRBV7-9 to TRBJ2-5; the D is unclear. Trimming pared 3 bases from V and 4 bases from J, leaving 15 bases between. The CDR3 runs to 15 residues. CDR1 is SEHNR and CDR2 is FQNEAQ in the germline V gene (reference sequence). The DNA for the CDR3 is TGTGCCAGCAGCTTCCCCCGCCGGCTAGGAGAGACCCAGTACTTC. Translation: CASSFPRRLGETQYF.

The J gene is TRBJ2-1, the V gene TRBV7-2; D unclear. CDR1 and CDR2 from the germline V gene are SGHTA and FQGNSA. V shed 1 base and J shed 4 bases, with 8 bases lying between them. This CDR3 is 14 amino acids long. The DNA for the CDR3 is TGTGCCAGCAGCTTAGGTGTGGGGTACAATGAGCAGTTCTTC. Translating gives CASSLGVGYNEQFF. The whole variable domain, remainder taken from reference TRBV7-2 and TRBJ2-1, is GAGVSQSPSNKVTEKGKDVELRCDPISGHTALYWYRQSLGQGLEFLIYFQGNSAPDKSGLPSDRFSAERTGGSVSTLTIQRTQQEDSAVYLCASSLGVGYNEQFFGPGTRLTVL.

The rearrangement joins TRBV11-2 to TRBJ2-7; D remains ambiguous. The CDR3 has 11 amino acids. Trimming removed 4 bases at V and 3 bases at J, with 4 bases between. CDR1 and CDR2 from the germline V gene are SGHAT and FQNNGV. In DNA form, the CDR3 reads TGTGCCAGCAGCTCCGGCTACGAGCAGTACTTC. Protein sequence: CASSSGYEQYF.

This chain joins TRBV7-8 and TRBJ1-1, with D unclear. Germline CDR1 and CDR2: SGHVS and FQNEAQ. Trimming stripped 5 bases from V and 6 bases from J, with 13 bases between. The CDR3 length is 13 residues. CDR3 in DNA: TGTGCCAGCAGCCCGCTGTTAAAATCTGAAGCTTTCTTT. It translates to CASSPLLKSEAFF.

J is TRBJ1-1 and V is TRBV20-1, with TRBD1 as a possible D gene (6 bases). V lost 5 bases and J 5 bases, leaving 9 bases between the germline ends. CDR1 is DFQATT, CDR2 SNEGSKA, per germline (reference sequence). The CDR3 length is 11 residues. CDR3 sequence: CSAYRVTEAFF. The DNA for the CDR3 is TGCAGTGCTTACAGGGTTACTGAAGCTTTCTTT.

The rearrangement joins TRBV5-4 to TRBJ2-1; 7 bases map to TRBD1. Germline V gives CDR1 SGHNT, CDR2 YYREEE (reference sequence). The CDR3 spans 13 residues. V shed 1 base and J 10 bases; nucleotides not matched to a gene: 5. As DNA, the CDR3 is TGTGCCAGCAGCTTGACAGGGGTCGCCGAGCAGTTCTTC. Translating gives CASSLTGVAEQFF.

The chain is built from TRBV28 and TRBJ2-5, with D perhaps matching TRBD1 (6 bases). Trimming left V 1 base short and J 5 bases short, with 11 bases between. The CDR3 runs 14 residues. Germline values: CDR1 MDHEN, CDR2 SYDVKM. This CDR3 reads CASSLFQRGETQYF. Written as DNA, the CDR3 is TGTGCCAGCAGTTTATTCCAGAGGGGGGAGACCCAGTACTTC.

Here the CDR3 DNA reads TGTGCCAGCAGTGAAGTCGAACAGGGAATCTCTGGAAACACCATATATTTT. It yields the protein CASSEVEQGISGNTIYF. The chain carries TRBV2 and TRBJ1-3; maybe TRBD1 (6 bases). CDR1 and CDR2 from the germline V gene are SNHLY and FYNNEI. This CDR3 comprises 17 residues. V dropped 1 base and J dropped 0 bases, with 13 bases sitting between them.

V gene TRBV5-5 combines with J gene TRBJ1-4; no reliable D call. In germline, CDR1 is SGHKS, CDR2 YYEKEE (reference sequence). The CDR3 contains 14 residues. The V end was cut by 4 bases, the J end by 4 bases, with 11 bases between. Here the CDR3 reads CASSPGSYNEKLFF. CDR3 nucleotides: TGTGCCAGCAGCCCCGGGTCCTATAATGAAAAACTGTTTTTT.

V usage is TRBV5-1 and J usage is TRBJ1-1; TRBD1 agrees at 9 bases. Losses at the gene ends were 4 bases for V and 4 bases for J; bases not matched to a gene: 2. Germline-derived CDR1 and CDR2 are SGHRS and YFSETQ. This CDR3 is built from 13 residues. The CDR3 sequence is CASSGTGPTEAFF. CDR3 nucleotide sequence: TGCGCCAGCAGCGGGACAGGGCCCACTGAAGCTTTCTTT.

The J gene is TRBJ2-5, the V gene TRBV27, with D perhaps given as TRBD1 or TRBD2 (5 bases each). The CDR3 contains 13 residues. Trimming took 7 bases from V and 2 from J, leaving 11 bases between them. Germline V gives CDR1 MNHEY, CDR2 SMNVEV (reference sequence). Written as DNA, the CDR3 is TGTGCCAGCAAGGGTGGGGGACAAGAGACCCAGTACTTC. Amino acid sequence: CASKGGGQETQYF.

This sequence joins TRBV5-1 and TRBJ2-7; D is uncertain. The V gene lost 4 bases and the J gene lost 4 bases, with 9 bases spanning the gap. Germline V gene data show CDR1 as SGHRS and CDR2 as YFSETQ. The CDR3 is made up of 12 amino acids. The CDR3 loop reads CASSVTTYEQYF. DNA for the CDR3: TGCGCCAGCAGCGTTACAACTTACGAGCAGTACTTC.

The chain has TRBV2 and TRBJ2-1, with TRBD2 matching over 9 bases. J lost 7 bases, V lost 4 bases, and 8 bases had no gene match. The CDR3 has 15 amino acids. Germline CDR1 SNHLY, CDR2 FYNNEI. The CDR3 DNA is TGTGCCAGCAGTGGCGCGGGGGGGTCCTTTAATGAGCAGTTCTTC. Translated, it gives CASSGAGGSFNEQFF.

The chain is built from TRBV5-1 and TRBJ2-5; possibly TRBD2 for D (7 bases). Trimming removed 5 bases from V and 1 base from J, with 15 bases in between. Germline CDR1 is SGHRS and CDR2 is YFSETQ. The CDR3 is 15 residues long. In DNA, the CDR3 is TGCGCCAGCAGGGGGGGGGCCCTAACCCAAGAGACCCAGTACTTC. Protein: CASRGGALTQETQYF.

This clone appeared a single time. The J gene is TRBJ2-5, the V gene TRBV29-1, with 8 bases matching TRBD1. Germline assignment: CDR1 SQVTM and CDR2 ANQGSEA. CDR3 length: 14 amino acids. The junction had 9 bases not matched to a gene; V was cut back by 4 bases and J by 5 bases. In DNA, the CDR3 is TGCAGCGTTGTGCCAGGGGGCTCTTGGGAGACCCAGTACTTC. This translates into CSVVPGGSWETQYF.

V gene TRBV4-2 combines with J gene TRBJ1-3; D not certain. V lost 0 bases, J lost 2 bases, and 11 bases lay in between. This CDR3 is 16 amino acids long. Looked up from germline, CDR1 is LGHNA and CDR2 is YNFKEQ. CDR3 sequence (DNA): TGTGCCAGCAGCCAAGATAGGGCAGTCACTGGAAACACCATATATTTT. This codes for CASSQDRAVTGNTIYF.

This clone appeared a single time. This chain connects TRBV6-5 to TRBJ2-7; D remains unclear. This CDR3 contains 15 residues. The ends were cut back, 5 bases at V and 1 base at J, with 15 bases in the middle. Germline CDR1 is MNHEY and CDR2 is SVGAGI. In DNA form, the CDR3 reads TGTGCCAGCAGTATCCCCTTGGGTGCGTCCTACGAGCAGTACTTC. Amino acid sequence: CASSIPLGASYEQYF.

This CDR3 is CASSHKGSVSTEAFF. CDR3 coding DNA: TGCGCCAGCAGCCATAAGGGCTCCGTGAGCACTGAAGCTTTCTTT. The rearrangement uses TRBV4-1 and TRBJ1-1; D not certain. V lost 3 bases to trimming and J lost 4 bases, with 15 bases between them. The germline V gene encodes CDR1 MGHRA and CDR2 YSYEKL. The CDR3 contains 15 residues.

J is TRBJ2-1 and V is TRBV19; 7 positions match TRBD1. The germline V gene has CDR1 LNHDA and CDR2 SQIVND (reference sequence). The CDR3 is made up of 13 amino acids. V was pared by 8 bases and J by 6 bases, with 7 bases of the junction left unmatched. The chain's CDR3 is CASQDRVVNEQFF. The DNA of the CDR3 is TGTGCCAGTCAAGACAGGGTTGTCAATGAGCAGTTCTTC.

The rearrangement links TRBV10-3 to TRBJ2-1; the D gene is possibly TRBD2 (6 bases). This CDR3 comprises 15 residues. The germline V and J ends were trimmed by 7 bases and 6 bases, with 19 bases remaining between them. Germline values: CDR1 ENHRY, CDR2 SYGVKD. CDR3 in DNA: TGTGCCATCACGATCGGAGCGGGTCAGTTCAATGAGCAGTTCTTC. Its translation: CAITIGAGQFNEQFF.

CDR3 protein: CASSEADTQYF. CDR3 coding DNA: TGTGCCAGCAGTGAGGCAGATACGCAGTATTTT. This chain connects TRBV6-1 to TRBJ2-3; the D is unclear. The CDR3 has 11 residues. The germline V gene has CDR1 MNHNS and CDR2 SASEGT. V shed 3 bases and J shed 4 bases, with 2 bases lying between them.

This clone has only one observation. The chain couples TRBV5-1 to TRBJ2-5; 9 bases fit TRBD2. The V segment lost 4 bases and the J segment 5 bases; nucleotides outside the gene matches: 18. The germline CDR1 and CDR2 sequences are SGHRS and YFSETQ. This CDR3 is built from 18 residues. CDR3: CASSRAPIAGAPGETQYF. In DNA form, the CDR3 reads TGCGCCAGCAGCCGCGCTCCAATAGCGGGGGCCCCGGGGGAGACCCAGTACTTC.

This clone was counted at least ten times. This sequence joins TRBV19 and TRBJ2-5; 9 nucleotides agree with TRBD1. CDR1 is LNHDA, CDR2 SQIVND, per germline (reference sequence). V shed 7 bases and J 4 bases; nucleotides not matched to a gene: 4. CDR3 length: 13 amino acids. The CDR3 region has the DNA TGTGCCAGTACCGCGACAGGGGGAGAGACCCAGTACTTC. This encodes CASTATGGETQYF.

This chain links TRBV11-3 with TRBJ2-1; TRBD1 aligns across 9 bases. J was trimmed by 6 bases and V by 5 bases; bases with no gene match: 11. Per germline, CDR1 SGHNT and CDR2 YENEEA. The CDR3 covers 16 residues. The CDR3 is CASSGRDREGRNEQFF. The DNA for the CDR3 is TGTGCCAGCAGCGGCCGGGACAGGGAAGGACGCAATGAGCAGTTCTTC.

This chain uses TRBV7-2 with TRBJ2-6, with unresolved D. Trimming removed 5 bases at V and 4 bases at J, with 15 bases between. Germline CDR1 SGHTA, CDR2 FQGNSA. This CDR3 spans 16 amino acids. CDR3 in amino acids: CASSPVATSGANVLTF. For the CDR3, the DNA is TGTGCCAGCAGCCCAGTCGCAACTTCGGGGGCCAACGTCCTGACTTTC. Looking up the rest from reference TRBV7-2 and TRBJ2-6 gives the full variable domain: GAGVSQSPSNKVTEKGKDVELRCDPISGHTALYWYRQSLGQGLEFLIYFQGNSAPDKSGLPSDRFSAERTGGSVSTLTIQRTQQEDSAVYLCASSPVATSGANVLTFGAGSRLTVL.

This clone was detected only a few times. The chain uses TRBV19 and TRBJ2-7; TRBD1 agrees at 8 bases. The CDR3 sequence is 15 residues long. The germline V gene encodes CDR1 LNHDA and CDR2 SQIVND (reference sequence). V dropped 5 bases and J dropped 2; count of bases not matched to a gene: 8. CDR3 nucleotide sequence: TGTGCCAGTAGTGGGTCACAGGGGGTACCCTACGAGCAGTACTTC. Its translation: CASSGSQGVPYEQYF.